These 10 T cell receptor beta chains share one sample of origin, sequenced in a study of blood T cell repertoires in COVID-19. Profiling relied on immunoSEQ multiplex PCR, and the TCRdb table lists in-frame clones only, not all of them. The data show around 250,000 clones, approximately 88% seen once. The sequencing sample was made of peripheral blood. These TCRs come from a woman in her 70s with COVID-19, enrolled during active disease.

The V call is TRBV7-2, the J call TRBJ1-1; D possibly corresponds to TRBD1 (6 bases). V was clipped by 5 bases and J by 4 bases, with 11 bases between them. This CDR3 is 13 amino acids long. From germline, CDR1 is SGHTA and CDR2 FQGNSA. The CDR3 bases are TGTGCCAGCAGCCAGAACAGGGTCACTGAAGCTTTCTTT. Its translation is CASSQNRVTEAFF.

This chain uses TRBV10-3 with TRBJ2-7; 13 bases fit TRBD2. With 6 bases clipped from V and 1 base from J, the junction kept 3 bases outside the gene matches. Per the germline V gene, CDR1 is ENHRY and CDR2 is SYGVKD. The CDR3 is made up of 15 amino acids. As DNA, the CDR3 is TGTGCCATCAGGGGGACTAGCGGGATGTCCTACGAGCAGTACTTC. The encoded protein is CAIRGTSGMSYEQYF.

The chain employs TRBV18 and TRBJ2-7; 7 bases align to TRBD1. After removal of 0 bases from V and 1 base from J, the junction contained 6 bases not matched to a gene. The CDR3 contains 16 residues. Germline-derived CDR1 and CDR2 are KGHSH and LQKENI. CDR3 loop: CASSPPRQGRSYEQYF. DNA for the CDR3: TGTGCCAGCTCACCACCGAGACAGGGAAGGTCCTACGAGCAGTACTTC.

The V gene is TRBV19, the J gene TRBJ1-5; D is uncertain. Between the trimmed V and J ends, which lost 7 bases and 1 base, there was a span of 14 bases. Germline CDR1 and CDR2: LNHDA and SQIVND (reference sequence). The CDR3 runs to 15 residues. This chain's CDR3 is CASNLGAGSNQPQHF. CDR3 DNA: TGTGCCAGTAATTTGGGAGCCGGGAGCAATCAGCCCCAGCATTTT.

V and J are TRBV7-2 and TRBJ1-2; D gene uncertain. Per germline, CDR1 SGHTA and CDR2 FQGNSA. V lost 3 bases and J lost 0, with 14 bases in between. This CDR3 has 16 amino acids. The CDR3 region is CASSFSSEAANYGYTF. For the CDR3, the DNA is TGTGCCAGCAGCTTTTCTTCGGAGGCCGCTAACTATGGCTACACCTTC.

This chain links TRBV15 with TRBJ2-1; 8 bases fit TRBD1. The CDR3 contains 16 residues. J gave up 8 bases and V 4 bases, and 13 bases lay outside the gene matches. Germline lookup yields CDR1 LNHNV and CDR2 YYDKDF (reference sequence). The CDR3 DNA follows: TGTGCCACCAGCATCAGATCGGGGACAGGCGGGGATGAGCAGTTCTTC. This translates into CATSIRSGTGGDEQFF.

This clone occurred once. Distinct nucleotide sequences in the sample also encode this CDR3. This sequence joins TRBV7-2 and TRBJ2-7; tentative D call: TRBD1 (5 bases). Germline-derived CDR1 and CDR2 are SGHTA and FQGNSA. The CDR3 contains 12 residues. The V and J ends lost 4 bases and 3 bases respectively, with 7 bases between them. This CDR3 is CASSSQGYEQYF. The CDR3 DNA reads TGTGCCAGCAGCTCCCAGGGCTACGAGCAGTACTTC. Together with reference TRBV7-2 and TRBJ2-7, the CDR3 gives the full variable domain: GAGVSQSPSNKVTEKGKDVELRCDPISGHTALYWYRQSLGQGLEFLIYFQGNSAPDKSGLPSDRFSAERTGGSVSTLTIQRTQQEDSAVYLCASSSQGYEQYFGPGTRLTVT.

J is TRBJ1-4 and V is TRBV5-4, with D maybe TRBD1 (6 bases). Germline CDR1 SGHNT, CDR2 YYREEE (reference sequence). The CDR3 consists of 15 residues. Trimming took off 2 bases at V and 8 bases at J, with 16 bases between the two ends. The CDR3 sequence is CASSFNRALDEKLFF. In DNA form, the CDR3 reads TGTGCCAGCAGCTTCAACAGGGCCCTCGACGAAAAACTGTTTTTT.

The V call is TRBV6-5, the J call TRBJ1-6, with D possibly matching TRBD1 (6 bases). This CDR3 spans 14 amino acids. V dropped 7 bases and J dropped 3 bases, with 10 bases sitting between them. Germline V gene sequence: CDR1 MNHEY, CDR2 SVGAGI. Here the CDR3 DNA reads TGTGCCAGCACTCAGGGGTACTATAATTCACCCCTCCACTTT. Protein sequence: CASTQGYYNSPLHF.

The J gene is TRBJ2-2, the V gene TRBV6-5; TRBD2 matches at 11 bases. V trimming: 4 bases; J trimming: 6 bases; junction bases outside the gene matches: 4. Germline V lookup: CDR1 MNHEY, CDR2 SVGAGI. The CDR3 length is 15 residues. For the CDR3, the DNA is TGTGCCAGCAGTTTAGCGGGGGGGACGGCCGGGGAGCTGTTTTTT. This translates into CASSLAGGTAGELFF.